These 29 T cell receptor beta chains were all obtained from the same sample, sequenced in a study of blood T cell repertoires in COVID-19. Repertoires were generated with immunoSEQ multiplex PCR, while TCRdb's copy carries only in-frame clones and drops some. The table shows 60,000 to 70,000 clones, with over 80% occurring only once. Sequenced sample: peripheral blood. The receptors originated from a human donor in a cohort sampled during active COVID-19.

V gene TRBV5-1 combines with J gene TRBJ2-1; D uncertain. CDR1 and CDR2 from the germline V gene are SGHRS and YFSETQ. Trimming left V 0 bases short and J 1 base short, with 8 bases between. CDR3 length: 15 amino acids. CDR3 nucleotide sequence: TGCGCCAGCAGCTTGGAACTGTCGTCCTACAATGAGCAGTTCTTC. This translates into CASSLELSSYNEQFF.

The rearrangement links TRBV5-1 to TRBJ2-7, with TRBD2 as a possible D gene (8 bases). Trimming shortened V by 0 bases and J by 4 bases, and 20 bases separated the two germline ends. The CDR3 sequence is 17 residues long. CDR1 and CDR2 (germline): SGHRS, YFSETQ. CDR3 bases: TGCGCCAGCAGCTTGGCGGGACTAGGGGAGGGGGCGTACGAGCAGTACTTC. It yields the protein CASSLAGLGEGAYEQYF. The whole variable domain, filled in from reference TRBV5-1 and TRBJ2-7, reads KAGVTQTPRYLIKTRGQQVTLSCSPISGHRSVSWYQQTPGQGLQFLFEYFSETQRNKGNFPGRFSGRQFSNSRSEMNVSTLELGDSALYLCASSLAGLGEGAYEQYFGPGTRLTVT.

The genes are TRBV11-3 and TRBJ2-3; TRBD2 agrees at 7 bases. The CDR3 is 15 residues long. Germline assignment: CDR1 SGHNT and CDR2 YENEEA. J was trimmed by 0 bases and V by 6 bases; bases with no gene match: 6. In DNA form, the CDR3 reads TGTGCCAGCAGTTCACGGGGGGTTAGCACAGATACGCAGTATTTT. It is translated as CASSSRGVSTDTQYF.

V gene TRBV6-2 or TRBV6-3 combines with J gene TRBJ2-3; 7 nucleotides match TRBD2. V was clipped by 5 bases and J by 11 bases; unmatched bases: 19. The germline V gene encodes CDR1 MNHEY and CDR2 SVGEGT. The CDR3 loop spans 16 amino acids. In nucleotides, the CDR3 is TGTGCCAGCAGTCGAACCTCCGGGACTACCGGGGATGAGCAGTATTTT. Residues: CASSRTSGTTGDEQYF.

CDR3: CASSPRARGGADTQYF. CDR3 DNA sequence: TGCGCCAGCAGCCCCCGGGCTCGGGGGGGCGCAGATACGCAGTATTTT. This chain uses TRBV4-3 with TRBJ2-3; 8 nucleotides agree with TRBD2. Germline trimming cut 4 bases from V and 4 bases from J; bases unmatched to any gene: 10. This CDR3 has 16 residues. Per germline, CDR1 LGHNA and CDR2 YSLEER.

CDR3 coding DNA: TGCAGCGTTGAAGATATCGGGGGGGATACGCAGTATTTT. It encodes CSVEDIGGDTQYF. The rearrangement uses TRBV29-1 and TRBJ2-3, with 7 bases aligning to TRBD2. There are 13 residues in the CDR3. Germline trimming cut 0 bases from V and 6 bases from J; bases unmatched to any gene: 3. The germline V gene has CDR1 SQVTM and CDR2 ANQGSEA.

This clone was observed a single time. This rearrangement joins TRBV7-3 to TRBJ2-1; 13 bases agree with TRBD2. Germline V CDR1 and CDR2: SGHTA, FQGTGA. Unmatched junction bases numbered 5, after V lost 4 bases and J lost 8 bases. The CDR3 covers 15 residues. The CDR3 DNA follows: TGTGCCAGCAGCTCACTAGCGGGAGGGCAGGATGAGCAGTTCTTC. Translated, it gives CASSSLAGGQDEQFF.

The V and J genes are TRBV28 and TRBJ2-1, with 8 bases lining up with TRBD1. The CDR3 extends over 13 amino acids. V was pared by 10 bases and J by 10 bases, with 12 bases of the junction left unmatched. Germline V gene sequence: CDR1 MDHEN, CDR2 SYDVKM. CDR3 loop: CATTVAGGWEQFF. CDR3 bases: TGTGCCACCACGGTCGCAGGGGGCTGGGAGCAGTTCTTC.

The gene calls are TRBV19 and TRBJ2-2, with 8 bases aligning to TRBD1. The junction had 9 bases not matched to a gene; V was cut back by 7 bases and J by 5 bases. The CDR3 extends over 15 amino acids. Per germline, CDR1 LNHDA and CDR2 SQIVND (reference sequence). The CDR3 here is CASTPEDRVTGELFF. The CDR3 DNA reads as TGTGCCAGTACTCCGGAGGACAGGGTGACCGGGGAGCTGTTTTTT.

The chain recombines TRBV3-1 (or the pseudogene TRBV3-2) with TRBJ1-6; D remains ambiguous. The germline CDR1 and CDR2 sequences are LGHDT and YNNKEL (reference sequence). The CDR3 covers 17 residues. Trimming removed 0 bases from V and 3 bases from J, with 12 bases in between. This CDR3 reads CASSQEEGGIYNSPLHF. DNA for the CDR3: TGTGCCAGCAGCCAAGAGGAAGGAGGTATCTATAATTCACCCCTCCACTTT.

V usage is TRBV19 and J usage is TRBJ2-1; TRBD2 matches 13 bases. J lost 6 bases, V lost 5 bases, and 4 bases had no gene match. Germline V CDR1 and CDR2: LNHDA, SQIVND (reference sequence). This CDR3 has 15 amino acids. CDR3 DNA sequence: TGTGCCAGTAGTCCCTGGACTAGCGGGGGCAATGAGCAGTTCTTC. Its translation: CASSPWTSGGNEQFF.

The chain carries TRBV24-1 and TRBJ2-1; the match to TRBD2 covers 7 bases. CDR3 length equals 15 residues. V trimming: 6 bases; J trimming: 8 bases; junction bases outside the gene matches: 12. Germline V gives CDR1 KGHDR, CDR2 SFDVKD. CDR3 region: CATSHWLGGDYEQFF. In nucleotides, the CDR3 is TGTGCCACCAGTCATTGGTTGGGGGGGGACTATGAGCAGTTCTTC.

The chain carries TRBV30 and TRBJ1-3, with D perhaps matching TRBD1 (5 bases). CDR1 is GTSNPN and CDR2 is SVGIG in the germline V gene (reference sequence). The CDR3 is 15 residues long. Trimming took 3 bases from V and 3 from J, leaving 15 bases between them. The CDR3 region has the DNA TGTGCCTGGAGGGTAGGGGCTGGGGTTGGAAACACCATATATTTT. Protein product: CAWRVGAGVGNTIYF.

V is TRBV4-2 and J is TRBJ1-1, with D possibly TRBD1 on 5 matching bases. CDR3 length equals 13 residues. From germline, CDR1 is LGHNA and CDR2 YNFKEQ. With 3 bases removed from V and 1 base from J, the gap between germline ends came to 6 bases. CDR3 in DNA: TGTGCCAGCAGCCACGGGGGGAACACTGAAGCTTTCTTT. It encodes CASSHGGNTEAFF.

V and J are TRBV4-3 and TRBJ2-7; TRBD2 aligns across 9 bases. V lost 4 bases to trimming and J lost 4 bases; unmatched junction nucleotides: 8. This CDR3 has 15 amino acids. CDR1 is LGHNA and CDR2 is YSLEER in the germline V gene. The CDR3 loop is CASSPSSGVAYEQYF. CDR3 sequence (DNA): TGCGCCAGCAGCCCTTCTAGCGGGGTAGCATACGAGCAGTACTTC.

This clone appeared a few times. CDR3 protein: CASRPDSHSPLHF. The CDR3 nucleotides are TGTGCCAGCAGGCCCGACAGTCATTCACCCCTCCACTTT. The V and J genes are TRBV6-5 and TRBJ1-6; TRBD1 might be the D (5 bases). V shed 6 bases and J shed 8 bases, with 11 bases lying between them. The CDR3 loop spans 13 amino acids. Looked up from germline, CDR1 is MNHEY and CDR2 is SVGAGI.

This clone was counted only a few times. The J gene is TRBJ1-1, the V gene TRBV7-2; D gene uncertain. Germline loops: CDR1 SGHTA, CDR2 FQGNSA. The V end lost 2 bases, the J end lost 1 base, and 8 bases lay between the germline ends. The CDR3 is 14 residues long. The CDR3 nucleotides read TGTGCCAGCAGCTTATATCACAAGAACACTGAAGCTTTCTTT. This translates into CASSLYHKNTEAFF. Full variable domain (rest looked up from reference TRBV7-2 and TRBJ1-1): GAGVSQSPSNKVTEKGKDVELRCDPISGHTALYWYRQSLGQGLEFLIYFQGNSAPDKSGLPSDRFSAERTGGSVSTLTIQRTQQEDSAVYLCASSLYHKNTEAFFGQGTRLTVV.

The genes are TRBV5-1 and TRBJ2-6; D is ambiguous. The CDR3 runs 14 residues. V shed 3 bases and J shed 0 bases, with 4 bases lying between them. The germline gives CDR1 SGHRS, CDR2 YFSETQ. CDR3 sequence: CASSWSSGANVLTF. CDR3 nucleotide sequence: TGCGCCAGCAGCTGGAGCTCTGGGGCCAACGTCCTGACTTTC.

The chain combines TRBV6-5 with TRBJ2-2; D perhaps matches TRBD1 (6 bases). V lost 2 bases and J 5 bases, leaving 15 bases between the germline ends. The CDR3 contains 16 residues. CDR1 and CDR2 (germline): MNHEY, SVGAGI. The CDR3 region has the DNA TGTGCCAGCAGTTACGACCGTCAGGGGCGGACCGGGGAGCTGTTTTTT. Translation gives CASSYDRQGRTGELFF.

The chain combines TRBV2 with TRBJ2-3, with 12 positions matching TRBD2. Germline values: CDR1 SNHLY, CDR2 FYNNEI. The CDR3 has 15 amino acids. The J segment lost 8 bases and the V segment lost 4 bases, leaving 7 bases of the junction unmatched. The CDR3 DNA reads TGTGCCAGCAGTGGTCTAGCGGGGGGGGAGGTTACGCAGTATTTT. Residues: CASSGLAGGEVTQYF. Based on the CDR3 plus reference TRBV2 and TRBJ2-3, the full variable domain is EPEVTQTPSHQVTQMGQEVILRCVPISNHLYFYWYRQILGQKVEFLVSFYNNEISEKSEIFDDQFSVERPDGSNFTLKIRSTKLEDSAMYFCASSGLAGGEVTQYFGPGTRLTVL.

The count of this clone is one. J is TRBJ2-7 and V is TRBV2; 8 nucleotides agree with TRBD2. The CDR3 sequence is 16 residues long. V was clipped by 3 bases and J by 2 bases; unmatched bases: 9. CDR1 is SNHLY, CDR2 FYNNEI, per germline. This chain's CDR3 is CASSDEVSGIAYEQYF. CDR3 nucleotides: TGTGCCAGCAGTGATGAGGTTAGCGGGATTGCCTACGAGCAGTACTTC.

Only a few counts were recorded for this clone. The chain is built from TRBV7-2 and TRBJ2-7, with D perhaps matching TRBD1 (6 bases). CDR3 length: 14 amino acids. Trimming took off 3 bases at V and 6 bases at J, with 15 bases between the two ends. The germline V gene has CDR1 SGHTA and CDR2 FQGNSA. CDR3 DNA: TGTGCCAGCAGCTTTGATCAGGGGTTCTCCGAGCAGTACTTC. Its protein product is CASSFDQGFSEQYF.

J is TRBJ1-1 and V is TRBV19, with D maybe TRBD1 (5 bases). The germline V gene has CDR1 LNHDA and CDR2 SQIVND (reference sequence). Trimming cost V 2 bases and J 7 bases, with 5 bases left between them. The CDR3 runs to 11 residues. CDR3 region: CASSITGEAFF. DNA of the CDR3: TGTGCCAGTAGTATAACAGGTGAAGCTTTCTTT.

The V call is TRBV11-2, the J call TRBJ2-2; TRBD2 agrees at 16 bases. Germline V gives CDR1 SGHAT, CDR2 FQNNGV. The CDR3 is made up of 19 amino acids. After removal of 1 base from V and 7 bases from J, the junction contained 9 bases not matched to a gene. CDR3 protein: CASSLAPGLAGGPIGELFF. For the CDR3, the DNA is TGTGCCAGCAGCTTAGCACCGGGACTAGCGGGAGGGCCTATCGGGGAGCTGTTTTTT.

This chain connects TRBV27 to TRBJ2-1; 8 bases fit TRBD2. V trimming: 8 bases; J trimming: 0 bases; junction bases outside the gene matches: 15. CDR3 length: 18 amino acids. CDR1 is MNHEY and CDR2 is SMNVEV in the germline V gene (reference sequence). CDR3 residues: CASRYPHWRGVSYNEQFF. The CDR3 region has the DNA TGTGCCAGCCGCTACCCTCACTGGCGGGGGGTCTCCTACAATGAGCAGTTCTTC.

This clone has just one count. The chain couples TRBV28 to TRBJ2-7; possibly TRBD2 for D (6 bases). V was pared by 3 bases and J by 3 bases, with 15 bases between. The germline gives CDR1 MDHEN, CDR2 SYDVKM. The CDR3 runs 15 residues. The CDR3 nucleotides are TGTGCCAGCAGTTTGGACTTGGGAGGAAACTACGAGCAGTACTTC. Protein product: CASSLDLGGNYEQYF. The complete variable domain, with remaining parts taken from reference TRBV28 and TRBJ2-7, reads DVKVTQSSRYLVKRTGEKVFLECVQDMDHENMFWYRQDPGLGLRLIYFSYDVKMKEKGDIPEGYSVSREKKERFSLILESASTNQTSMYLCASSLDLGGNYEQYFGPGTRLTVT.

The rearrangement links TRBV7-3 to TRBJ2-3; D gene uncertain. From germline, CDR1 is SGHTA and CDR2 FQGTGA. The V end lost 5 bases, the J end lost 4 bases, and 13 bases lay between the germline ends. This CDR3 has 14 amino acids. CDR3 protein: CASSPGLSSDTQYF. The CDR3 region has the DNA TGTGCCAGCAGCCCGGGTCTTAGCTCAGATACGCAGTATTTT.

The chain is built from TRBV29-1 and TRBJ1-1; D gene uncertain. CDR1 and CDR2 from the germline V gene are SQVTM and ANQGSEA. This CDR3 region has 13 residues. V was pared by 4 bases and J by 0 bases, with 9 bases between. This CDR3 is CSVALQMNTEAFF. The CDR3 DNA reads as TGCAGCGTTGCCTTGCAGATGAACACTGAAGCTTTCTTT.

CDR3 loop: CAWFRDSPYEQYF. The CDR3 nucleotides read TGTGCCTGGTTCCGGGACAGCCCCTACGAGCAGTACTTC. This chain connects TRBV30 to TRBJ2-7; 7 bases fit TRBD1. Germline CDR1 reads GTSNPN; CDR2 reads SVGIG (reference sequence). This CDR3 has 13 residues. The V gene end was trimmed by 5 bases and the J gene end by 2 bases; junction bases not matched to a gene: 6.